This T cell receptor beta chain was sequenced in a study of blood T cell repertoires in COVID-19. Across the whole study: The analysed material was cDNA or gDNA that came from T cells, B-cell-depleted T cells, or PBMCs.

From germline, CDR1 is LNHDA and CDR2 SQIVND (reference sequence). Trimming removed 7 bases from V and 2 bases from J, with 11 bases in between. The CDR3 spans 13 residues. In the source study's methods: Reference gene primer amplification yielded estimated nucleated cell counts. The table came from immunoSEQ multiplex PCR; TCRdb's copy has only in-frame clones and leaves some out. V and J calls and clone size are given by that table; D and trimming were obtained from the DNA. The data show over 35,000 clones, approximately 85% seen once. Specimen: peripheral blood. The receptor was isolated from a middle-aged man with active or convalescent COVID-19. The chain couples TRBV19 to TRBJ2-5, with a tentative D call TRBD2 (5 bases). The CDR3 region is CASNSGVQETQYF. CDR3 sequence (DNA): TGTGCCAGTAACTCCGGGGTGCAAGAGACCCAGTACTTC.